The 3 T cell receptor beta chains below were found in one sample sequenced in a study of shared clonotypes between healthy human individuals. Selected positively for CCR7 and CD45RO-negative, naive CD8 cells excluded terminally differentiated effector memory CD45RA+ cells. Only in-frame clones appear in the TCRdb table, and some are missing; sequencing was by immunoSEQ multiplex PCR. The data hold roughly 2 million clones, with about 95% observed a single time. What was sequenced was naive CD8+ T cells sorted from blood. Receptors were obtained from a man aged 18 to 30 in good health.

Worth noting for this clone: Other DNA sequences in the same sample also yield this CDR3. The J gene is TRBJ1-6, the V gene TRBV27; a possible D gene is TRBD1 (6 bases). This CDR3 is 15 amino acids long. V lost 6 bases to trimming and J lost 7 bases, with 16 bases between them. Germline loops: CDR1 MNHEY, CDR2 SMNVEV (reference sequence). The CDR3 region has the DNA TGTGCCAGCAGCTCAGGGGCCGGTGGGAATTCACCCCTCCACTTT. It encodes CASSSGAGGNSPLHF.

The V and J genes are TRBV7-9 and TRBJ1-2; a weak D match, TRBD1 (5 bases). Germline CDR1 reads SEHNR; CDR2 reads FQNEAQ (reference sequence). The CDR3 sequence is 14 residues long. Trimming took off 0 bases at V and 6 bases at J, with 11 bases between the two ends. The CDR3 loop reads CASSLAGAIDGYTF. The DNA for the CDR3 is TGTGCCAGCAGCTTAGCAGGGGCAATCGATGGCTACACCTTC. Variable domain in full (rest from reference TRBV7-9 and TRBJ1-2): DTGVSQNPRHKITKRGQNVTFRCDPISEHNRLYWYRQTLGQGPEFLTYFQNEAQLEKSRLLSDRFSAERPKGSFSTLEIQRTEQGDSAMYLCASSLAGAIDGYTFGSGTRLTVV.

This clone was counted between two and nine times. The V gene is TRBV20-1, the J gene TRBJ1-1; no clear D. The CDR3 runs to 10 residues. Trimming removed 6 bases at V and 8 bases at J, with 10 bases between. CDR1 DFQATT and CDR2 SNEGSKA come from the germline V gene (reference sequence). The CDR3 here is CSATGPEAFF. The CDR3 DNA follows: TGCAGTGCCACTGGTCCGGAAGCTTTCTTT.